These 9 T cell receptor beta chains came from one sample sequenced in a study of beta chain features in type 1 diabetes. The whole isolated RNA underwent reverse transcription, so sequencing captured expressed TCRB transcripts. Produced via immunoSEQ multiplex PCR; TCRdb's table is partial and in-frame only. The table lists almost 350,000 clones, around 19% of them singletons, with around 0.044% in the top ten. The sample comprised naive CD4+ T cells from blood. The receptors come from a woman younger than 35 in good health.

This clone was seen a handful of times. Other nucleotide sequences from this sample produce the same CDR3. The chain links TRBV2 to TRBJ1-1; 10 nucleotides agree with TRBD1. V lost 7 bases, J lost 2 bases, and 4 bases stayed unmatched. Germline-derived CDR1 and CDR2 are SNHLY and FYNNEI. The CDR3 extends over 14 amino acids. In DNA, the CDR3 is TGTGCCAGCAACAGGGACAGGGGTAACACTGAAGCTTTCTTT. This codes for CASNRDRGNTEAFF.

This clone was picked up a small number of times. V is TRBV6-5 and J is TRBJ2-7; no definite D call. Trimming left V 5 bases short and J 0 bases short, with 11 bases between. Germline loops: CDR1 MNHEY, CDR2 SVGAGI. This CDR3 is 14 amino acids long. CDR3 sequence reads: CASSNGDGSYEQYF. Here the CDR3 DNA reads TGTGCCAGCAGTAACGGAGACGGCTCCTACGAGCAGTACTTC.

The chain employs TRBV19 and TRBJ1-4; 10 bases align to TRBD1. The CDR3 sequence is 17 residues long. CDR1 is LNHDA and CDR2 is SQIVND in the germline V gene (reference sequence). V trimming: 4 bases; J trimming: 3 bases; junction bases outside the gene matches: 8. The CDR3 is CASSTGQGVESNEKLFF. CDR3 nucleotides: TGTGCCAGTAGTACTGGACAGGGGGTCGAGTCTAATGAAAAACTGTTTTTT.

CDR3 DNA sequence: TGTGCCTGGAGCGGTACAGCGGGATCCCCCCACAATGAGCAGTTCTTC. Its protein is CAWSGTAGSPHNEQFF. The chain has TRBV30 and TRBJ2-1; 7 bases are a match to TRBD2. There are 16 residues in the CDR3. With 3 bases clipped from V and 5 bases from J, the junction kept 13 bases outside the gene matches. Germline V CDR1 and CDR2: GTSNPN, SVGIG (reference sequence). Looking up the rest from reference TRBV30 and TRBJ2-1 gives the full variable domain: SQTIHQWPATLVQPVGSPLSLECTVEGTSNPNLYWYRQAAGRGLQLLFYSVGIGQISSEVPQNLSASRPQDRQFILSSKKLLLSDSGFYLCAWSGTAGSPHNEQFFGPGTRLTVL.

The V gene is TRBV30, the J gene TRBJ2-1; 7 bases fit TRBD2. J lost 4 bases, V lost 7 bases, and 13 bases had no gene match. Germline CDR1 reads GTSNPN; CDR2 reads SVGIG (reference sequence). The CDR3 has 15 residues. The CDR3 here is CASESPGRSYNEQFF. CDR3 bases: TGTGCCTCCGAATCCCCCGGGAGGAGTTACAATGAGCAGTTCTTC.

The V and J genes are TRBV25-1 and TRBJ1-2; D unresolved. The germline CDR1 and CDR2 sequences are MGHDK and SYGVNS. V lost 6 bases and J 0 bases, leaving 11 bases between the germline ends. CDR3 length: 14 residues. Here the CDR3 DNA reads TGTGCCAGCAGACGCGCGGGCCCTAACTATGGCTACACCTTC. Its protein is CASRRAGPNYGYTF.

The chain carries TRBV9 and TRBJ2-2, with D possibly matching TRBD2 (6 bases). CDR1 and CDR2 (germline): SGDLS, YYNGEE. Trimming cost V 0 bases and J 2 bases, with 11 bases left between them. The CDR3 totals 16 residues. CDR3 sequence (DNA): TGTGCCAGCAGCGTAGACGAGCGGGTAAACACCGGGGAGCTGTTTTTT. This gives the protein CASSVDERVNTGELFF.

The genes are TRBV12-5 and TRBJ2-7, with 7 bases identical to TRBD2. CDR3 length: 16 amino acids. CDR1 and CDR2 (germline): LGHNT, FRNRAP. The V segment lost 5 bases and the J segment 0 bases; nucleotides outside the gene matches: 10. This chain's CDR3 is CASGIRAGSGSYEQYF. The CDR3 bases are TGTGCTAGTGGTATACGAGCGGGAAGCGGCTCCTACGAGCAGTACTTC.

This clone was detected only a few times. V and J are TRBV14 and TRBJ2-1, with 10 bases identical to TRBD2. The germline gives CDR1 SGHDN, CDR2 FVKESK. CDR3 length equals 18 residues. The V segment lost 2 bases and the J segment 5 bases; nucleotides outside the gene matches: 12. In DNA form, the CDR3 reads TGTGCCAGCAGCCAAAGACTAGCGGGCCTTGCTGCAAACAATGAGCAGTTCTTC. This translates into CASSQRLAGLAANNEQFF.